Detailed here is one TCR beta chain. The data belong to a study of blood T cell repertoires in COVID-19. Across the study: T cells, B-cell-depleted T cells, or PBMCs provided the cDNA or gDNA that served as material.

Method: immunoSEQ multiplex PCR; TCRdb's copy keeps in-frame clones and lacks some. The sample consists of a few hundred thousand clones, roughly nine tenths of them appearing once. Each participant's cohort was designated according to participant-reported clinical history. Sequencing was done on a sample of PBMCs or T cells enriched from blood (not recorded which). The sequence derives from a young woman in a cohort exposed to, infected with or recovered from COVID-19 (not recorded which).

The CDR3 nucleotides are TGTGCCACCAGTGCAAGGAGTCGGGAGACCCAGTACTTC. Translating it yields CATSARSRETQYF. V usage is TRBV24-1 and J usage is TRBJ2-5, with D hard to call. CDR1 is KGHDR and CDR2 is SFDVKD in the germline V gene. There are 13 residues in the CDR3. The germline V and J ends were trimmed by 5 bases and 5 bases, with 11 bases remaining between them.